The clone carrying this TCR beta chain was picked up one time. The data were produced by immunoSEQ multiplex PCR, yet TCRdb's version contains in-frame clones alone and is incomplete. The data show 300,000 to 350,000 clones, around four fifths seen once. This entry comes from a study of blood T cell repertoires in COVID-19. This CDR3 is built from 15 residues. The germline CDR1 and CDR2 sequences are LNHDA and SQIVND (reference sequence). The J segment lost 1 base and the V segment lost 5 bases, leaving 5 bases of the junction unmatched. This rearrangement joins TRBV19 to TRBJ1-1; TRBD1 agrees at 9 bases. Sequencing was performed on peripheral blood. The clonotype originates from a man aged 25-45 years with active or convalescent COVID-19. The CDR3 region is CASSLTGGRNTEAFF. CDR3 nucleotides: TGTGCCAGTAGTCTTACAGGGGGCCGGAACACTGAAGCTTTCTTT.